This TCR beta chain was identified in a study of T cells in Graves' hyperthyroidism and ophthalmopathy (dated by TCRdb to between 2018 and 2021). For the wider study: Peripheral blood samples were taken at initial diagnosis, before any treatment was given. TCR V-J signatures able to tell the groups apart were searched for in a discovery cohort of 100 or so patients, of whom roughly 42 had Graves' ophthalmopathy and 57 had stable Graves' hyperthyroidism. Prospective prediction of ophthalmopathy was tested in an independent validation cohort of 18 to 20 hyperthyroidism patients and 17 patients who later progressed to ophthalmopathy. The 95 to 100 discovery patients were randomly divided into training and test sets at a 7:3 ratio. In addition, the study compared T-cell repertoires in thyroid tissue and in blood from about 6 Graves' hyperthyroidism patients. Once sampling was done, hyperthyroidism patients were given methimazole at a starting dose of 30 mg daily, whereas ophthalmopathy patients were given high-dose intravenous methylprednisolone. TCR Vbeta CDR3 sequencing of approximately 140 peripheral blood samples (about 45 ophthalmopathy, 75 hyperthyroidism and approximately 17 progressor patients) is reported in the paper. Overall study results and their limits: Blood samples also contained most of the expanded thyroid clonotypes (frequency above 0.001), which suggests that blood repertoires may reflect thyroid immune responses. In validation, the model predicted progression to ophthalmopathy with approximately 71% sensitivity and approximately 72% specificity, a median of roughly seven months before onset. A 13 V-J signature model separated ophthalmopathy from stable hyperthyroidism, with approximately 87% sensitivity and 81% to 82% specificity in cross-validation and 80%/75% in testing. No statistical method was used to fix the sample size in advance, and group allocation was not hidden from the investigators.

Moderately to severely active disease, a Clinical Activity Score of at least 3, a NOSPECS grade of at least 4, and a duration under 3 months were present in ophthalmopathy patients. The study excluded patients with uncontrolled infections, other autoimmune diseases, pregnancy or lactation. Clinical symptoms, serum thyroxine and TRAb, thyroid ultrasound, and orbital computed tomography formed the basis for the diagnoses. PBMCs were isolated from 10 ml of fresh peripheral blood by Ficoll-Paque density gradient centrifugation. Total RNA was extracted with Trizol reagent, and quality was checked on an Agilent 2100 Bioanalyzer. Amplification of TCR beta CDR3 regions was carried out from RNA transcripts. For the first round of RT-PCR on the TCR CDR3, the HTBI primer set was used together with the Qiagen OneStep RT-PCR kit. The libraries were constructed in a second round of multiplex PCR and then size-selected and purified. Libraries were sequenced paired-end with 100 bp reads on an Illumina HiSeq2000. As for the original processing: Raw data were processed with SOAPnuke, discarding reads with adapters, uncalled bases, mean Phred below 15, or no exact constant-primer or identifier match. High-quality paired reads were merged with COPE v1.2.5, and unique nucleotide sequences were defined as clonotypes. MiTCR v1.1 was used to align clonotypes to the IMGT TRBV, TRBD and TRBJ reference segments. The analysis included only V-J combinations with a frequency above 0.0001, which together covered 99% to 99.2% of the repertoires. The TCS score was defined as the ratio of F50 (clonal expansion) to E x V (chaos), calculated using BLOSUM62-based TCRdist between CDR3 peptides within each V-J. Welch's t-statistics and random forest reduced just over 500 V-J features to 13, which were used in a naive Bayes classifier (R e1071). TCRdb reran the public reads through fastp at Q25 and MiXCR, keeping productive beta chains. Each entry merges the rows of one CDR3 protein and shows their most common DNA and genes. V and J calls and clone size were set by TCRdb, not the authors. The sample yields fewer than 350,000 distinct CDR3 sequences; about a sixth were counted once. The ten largest clones add up to around 15% of the sample.

This clonotype was counted only a few times. Its antigen has not been determined. There are no base qualities to consult, and no much larger clone falls within one base. Material: blood. This TCR derives from a woman aged 40 to 50 with Graves' ophthalmopathy.

The nucleotide sequence reads TGCGCCAGCAGCCTTGTAGCGGGACAACAAGAGACCCAGTACTTC. This is translated as CASSLVAGQQETQYF. The chain joins TRBV5-1 to TRBJ2-5; 8 of the junction bases match TRBD2. Its CDR3 holds 15 amino acids, cysteine through phenylalanine. Only the CDR3 DNA stays, 45 bases, in frame from base 1. Via the germline V gene, CDR1 is SGHRS and CDR2 YFSETQ. Clipping removes 4 bases from V and 2 bases from J, with 7 as the unmatched junction base count. Here the CDR3 is joined to the reference TRBV5-1 and TRBJ2-5 genes, and the full variable domain is: KAGVTQTPRYLIKTRGQQVTLSCSPISGHRSVSWYQQTPGQGLQFLFEYFSETQRNKGNFPGRFSGRQFSNSRSEMNVSTLELGDSALYLCASSLVAGQQETQYFGPGTRLLVL.